This is a list of T cell receptor beta chains from one sample in a study of identical twins. One entry per CDR3 protein results from TCRdb running MiXCR on the 5' RACE reads. The sample records around 250,000 distinct CDR3 sequences, about 12% being singletons. These data also featured in a second study, about yellow fever vaccine responses in identical twins.

Sequencing was done on a sample of memory (CD45RO+) T cells sorted from blood. The receptor set was obtained from a woman aged 18-29 years in good health. The CDR3 runs from the conserved cysteine through the conserved F or W. Fields, in order: D gene, J gene, V gene, clone size, CDR3 protein, CDR3 DNA. D genes are given only for firm matches. Clone size is shown for a subset of rows, as once, few, many or a class of expanded clone.

>.|TRBJ2-1|TRBV15|.
CATGYARNNNEQFF
TGTGCCACCGGGTACGCACGGAATAACAATGAGCAGTTCTTC
>TRBD2|TRBJ2-1|TRBV20-1|.
CSARVRGSSSNEQFF
TGCAGTGCTAGAGTCCGCGGGAGCTCTTCCAATGAGCAGTTCTTC
>TRBD1|TRBJ1-6|TRBV12-3/TRBV12-4|.
CASSFGTGGGNSPLHF
TGTGCCAGCAGTTTTGGGACAGGGGGCGGTAATTCACCCCTCCACTTT
>.|TRBJ1-2|TRBV24-1|many
CATSDRSGYTF
TGTGCCACCAGTGATCGGAGTGGCTACACCTTC
>TRBD1|TRBJ2-3|TRBV11-2|.
CASSLGDRGLDTQYF
TGTGCCAGCAGCTTAGGAGACAGGGGGTTAGATACGCAGTATTTT
>.|TRBJ2-3|TRBV5-1|many
CASSFVGATDTQYF
TGCGCCAGCAGCTTTGTGGGGGCGACAGATACGCAGTATTTT
>.|TRBJ2-4|TRBV7-9|few
CASSPGDTPKNIQYF
TGTGCCAGCAGCCCCGGGGACACTCCCAAAAACATTCAGTACTTC
>TRBD1|TRBJ1-2|TRBV20-1|.
CSARDLSLQGASYTF
TGCAGTGCTAGAGATCTATCTCTACAGGGGGCGAGCTACACCTTC
>.|TRBJ2-7|TRBV5-1|many
CASSLGNGYEQYF
TGCGCCAGCAGCTTGGGAAACGGCTACGAGCAGTACTTC
>.|TRBJ2-7|TRBV7-6|few
CASSFEANSYEQYF
TGTGCCAGCAGCTTTGAAGCGAACTCCTACGAGCAGTACTTC
>TRBD1|TRBJ2-7|TRBV20-1|.
CSARTAGGVKYEQYF
TGCAGTGCTAGAACGGCAGGGGGCGTAAAGTACGAGCAGTACTTC
>.|TRBJ2-2|TRBV20-1|few
CSASPAGSNTGELFF
TGCAGTGCTAGTCCCGCGGGATCGAACACCGGGGAGCTGTTTTTT
>.|TRBJ2-3|TRBV7-2|few
CASSLTRDVSDTQYF
TGTGCCAGCAGCTTAACCCGGGATGTATCAGATACGCAGTATTTT
>.|TRBJ1-2|TRBV20-1|few
CSARDPNDRENYGYTF
TGCAGTGCTAGAGACCCGAACGACCGGGAGAACTATGGCTACACCTTC
>.|TRBJ2-1|TRBV30|.
CARTAYNEQFF
TGTGCACGGACAGCCTACAATGAGCAGTTCTTC
>TRBD1|TRBJ1-2|TRBV7-9|.
CASSLGTTGNYGYTF
TGTGCCAGCAGCTTAGGTACGACAGGGAACTATGGCTACACCTTC
>.|TRBJ2-3|TRBV12-3/TRBV12-4|many
CASSLADRDTQYF
TGTGCCAGCAGTTTAGCGGACAGAGATACGCAGTATTTT
>.|TRBJ2-1|TRBV7-2|many
CASSGSVDEQFF
TGTGCCAGCAGCGGGAGTGTTGATGAGCAGTTCTTC
>.|TRBJ2-1|TRBV4-2|few
CASSQADRAPGDNEQFF
TGTGCCAGCAGCCAAGCAGACCGGGCCCCCGGGGACAATGAGCAGTTCTTC
>.|TRBJ2-7|TRBV6-2/TRBV6-3|.
CASSYGVYEQYF
TGTGCCAGCAGTTACGGCGTCTACGAGCAGTACTTC
>TRBD1|TRBJ2-2|TRBV5-1|many
CASSPKPGQINTGELFF
TGCGCCAGCAGCCCCAAACCGGGACAGATAAACACCGGGGAGCTGTTTTTT
>TRBD1|TRBJ2-5|TRBV5-1|.
CASSGTGRSLETQYF
TGCGCCAGCAGCGGGACAGGGAGATCTTTAGAGACCCAGTACTTC
>.|TRBJ2-7|TRBV2|few
CASSPQGAAPQQYF
TGTGCCAGCAGTCCCCAAGGGGCGGCACCTCAGCAGTACTTC
>.|TRBJ2-1|TRBV5-1|.
CASSLVGGPTIISQFF
TGCGCCAGCAGCTTGGTGGGAGGCCCTACAATTATATCGCAGTTCTTC
>.|TRBJ2-4|TRBV28|many
CASSHPAGRNIQYF
TGTGCCAGCAGCCATCCGGCGGGGAGGAACATTCAGTACTTC
>.|TRBJ2-7|TRBV27|.
CASSRQGTGSSYEQYF
TGTGCCAGCAGCCGACAAGGGACGGGTAGCTCCTACGAGCAGTACTTC
>.|TRBJ2-2|TRBV6-5|.
CASSYQRGPTGELFF
TGTGCCAGCAGTTACCAAAGGGGCCCCACCGGGGAGCTGTTTTTT
>TRBD1|TRBJ2-7|TRBV18|few
CASSPLQGVGYEQYF
TGTGCCAGCTCACCTTTACAGGGGGTTGGCTACGAGCAGTACTTC
>.|TRBJ2-6|TRBV3-1|few
CASSQEAGISGANVLTF
TGTGCCAGCAGCCAAGAGGCGGGGATCTCTGGGGCCAACGTCCTGACTTTC
>.|TRBJ1-2|TRBV6-1|few
CASSRYRDGSYGYTF
TGTGCCAGCAGCCGCTACCGGGACGGCTCTTATGGCTACACCTTC
>.|TRBJ2-1|TRBV3-1|many
CASSQGVYNEQFF
TGTGCCAGCAGCCAAGGGGTATACAATGAGCAGTTCTTC
>.|TRBJ2-3|TRBV28|.
CASSFLFPWTVSTDTQYF
TGTGCCAGCAGTTTCCTATTCCCATGGACAGTTAGCACAGATACGCAGTATTTT
>.|TRBJ1-1|TRBV12-3/TRBV12-4|.
CASSLNRLLDTEAFF
TGTGCCAGCAGTTTAAATCGTCTCTTGGACACTGAAGCTTTCTTT
>TRBD1|TRBJ2-1|TRBV29-1|.
CSVGGQGREQFF
TGCAGCGTTGGGGGACAGGGGAGGGAGCAGTTCTTC
>.|TRBJ2-7|TRBV2|.
CASNPGVEQYF
TGTGCCAGCAATCCGGGGGTCGAGCAGTACTTC
>TRBD2|TRBJ2-1|TRBV11-2|many
CASTDTQTSGYNEQFF
TGTGCCAGCACCGATACCCAGACTAGCGGTTACAATGAGCAGTTCTTC
>.|TRBJ2-2|TRBV30|.
CAWSLLNTGELFF
TGTGCCTGGAGTCTCCTGAACACCGGGGAGCTGTTTTTT
>.|TRBJ1-2|TRBV9|.
CASSVGGVGHYGYTF
TGTGCCAGCAGCGTAGGTGGCGTGGGGCACTATGGCTACACCTTC
>.|TRBJ2-1|TRBV12-3/TRBV12-4|.
CASSLNPPGRPYNEQFF
TGTGCCAGCAGTTTAAACCCCCCCGGACGACCTTACAATGAGCAGTTCTTC
>TRBD1|TRBJ2-7|TRBV7-2|few
CASSFGTGQHEQYF
TGTGCCAGCAGCTTCGGGACAGGGCAACACGAGCAGTACTTC
>.|TRBJ2-3|TRBV9|.
CASSVLAAGTTDTQYF
TGTGCCAGCAGCGTCTTAGCGGCCGGCACCACAGATACGCAGTATTTT
>.|TRBJ2-7|TRBV29-1|few
CSVDVGPYEQYF
TGCAGCGTCGACGTCGGGCCCTACGAGCAGTACTTC
>TRBD2|TRBJ2-3|TRBV5-1|few
CASSSGLAGGASTDTQYF
TGCGCCAGCAGCTCCGGACTAGCGGGAGGTGCTAGCACAGATACGCAGTATTTT
>.|TRBJ2-6|TRBV15|.
CATSAGGSGANVLTF
TGTGCCACCAGCGCCGGGGGCTCTGGGGCCAACGTCCTGACTTTC